This T cell receptor (beta chain) was profiled in a study of cytomegalovirus exposure and HLA in healthy donors. With 60 Vbeta and 13 Jbeta primers, the PCR was carried out. Clones were sequenced by immunoSEQ multiplex PCR, and TCRdb holds only the in-frame ones, with some missing. The sample holds 200,000 to 250,000 clones; 76% are singletons and the top ten take 0.6% to 0.7%. Whole-study findings and limits: The later analysis indicated that the majority of CMV-associated TCR beta chains appeared HLA-restricted.

On this clone itself: What it recognizes is unknown. A junction end diverges from the germline sequence, so it may reflect a read error.

CDR1 and CDR2 from the germline V gene are SEHNR and FQNEAQ (reference sequence). The CDR3 spans 14 residues. The chain has TRBV7-9 and TRBJ2-5; tentatively, D is TRBD1 (7 bases). Sequencing was carried out using PBMCs. This clonotype originated in a man aged 18 to 35 in good health and CMV-seronegative. In DNA form, the CDR3 reads TGTGCAAGCAGGCAGGGGGGTACGCGGGAGACCCAGTACTTC. As protein: CASRQGGTRETQYF.